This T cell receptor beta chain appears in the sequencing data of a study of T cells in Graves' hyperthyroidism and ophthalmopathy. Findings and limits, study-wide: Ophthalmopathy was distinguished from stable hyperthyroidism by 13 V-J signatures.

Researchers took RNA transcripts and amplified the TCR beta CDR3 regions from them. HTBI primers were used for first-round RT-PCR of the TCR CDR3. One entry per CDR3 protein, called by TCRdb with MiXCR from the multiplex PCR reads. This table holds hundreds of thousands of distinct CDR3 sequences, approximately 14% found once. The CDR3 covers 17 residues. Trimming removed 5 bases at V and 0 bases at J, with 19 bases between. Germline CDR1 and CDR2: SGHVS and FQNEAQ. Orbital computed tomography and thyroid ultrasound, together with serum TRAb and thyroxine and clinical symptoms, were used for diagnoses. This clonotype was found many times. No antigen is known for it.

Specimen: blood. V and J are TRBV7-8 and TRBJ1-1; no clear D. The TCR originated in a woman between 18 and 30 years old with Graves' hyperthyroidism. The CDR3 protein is CASSNVGRGVLNTEAFF. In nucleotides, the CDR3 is TGTGCCAGCAGCAATGTTGGGCGCGGGGTCCTGAACACTGAAGCTTTCTTT.